A single sample gave rise to the 32 T cell receptor beta chains below, sequenced in a study of CD8+ T cells in alopecia areata. Extracted RNA was reverse transcribed, and the resulting cDNA served as sequencing template. Assay used: immunoSEQ multiplex PCR; TCRdb lists only in-frame clones, some missing. The sample has roughly 120,000 clones, roughly 66% seen once. Sequencing input: CD4+ T cells sorted from blood. These receptors were taken from a human donor in good health.

A few counts support this clone. V gene TRBV29-1 combines with J gene TRBJ2-7; D perhaps matches TRBD1 (5 bases). This CDR3 is built from 12 residues. The V and J ends lost 1 base and 3 bases respectively, with 7 bases between them. The germline V gene has CDR1 SQVTM and CDR2 ANQGSEA. CDR3 nucleotide sequence: TGCAGCGTTGAAGCCAGGGACTACGAGCAGTACTTC. Translation: CSVEARDYEQYF.

The chain is built from TRBV6-5 and TRBJ1-2; D is ambiguous. Germline values: CDR1 MNHEY, CDR2 SVGAGI. The CDR3 contains 15 residues. Trimming shortened V by 0 bases and J by 4 bases, and 12 bases separated the two germline ends. CDR3 sequence (DNA): TGTGCCAGCAGTTACTCGAACACAGCCCCCTATGGCTACACCTTC. This codes for CASSYSNTAPYGYTF.

The J gene is TRBJ2-3, the V gene TRBV2, with 8 nucleotides matching TRBD2. Germline loops: CDR1 SNHLY, CDR2 FYNNEI. CDR3 length equals 12 residues. The ends lost 6 bases at V and 7 bases at J; junction bases unmatched: 3. The CDR3 is CASSVSGNTQYF. In DNA, the CDR3 is TGTGCCAGCAGCGTTAGCGGGAATACGCAGTATTTT.

V usage is TRBV4-2 and J usage is TRBJ1-3, with D possibly being TRBD1 (5 bases). V was trimmed by 0 bases and J by 0 bases, leaving 12 bases between them. The CDR3 sequence is 17 residues long. Germline V lookup: CDR1 LGHNA, CDR2 YNFKEQ. The CDR3 spells CASSQDLGDYSGNTIYF. CDR3 coding DNA: TGTGCCAGCAGCCAAGATTTGGGGGACTACTCTGGAAACACCATATATTTT.

The chain has TRBV2 and TRBJ1-6; D may be TRBD1 (6 bases). V was cut by 8 bases and J by 7 bases, with 15 bases left in between. Per germline, CDR1 SNHLY and CDR2 FYNNEI. The CDR3 runs to 14 residues. CDR3 DNA sequence: TGTGCCAGCCGGAGGGGGGGAGGCAATTCACCCCTCCACTTT. Protein sequence: CASRRGGGNSPLHF.

This chain uses TRBV29-1 with TRBJ2-7; D is unresolved. Germline CDR1 and CDR2: SQVTM and ANQGSEA. The V gene lost 6 bases and the J gene lost 4 bases, with 19 bases spanning the gap. CDR3 length: 14 amino acids. CDR3 sequence (DNA): TGCAGCGTCGATGACCCCCGAGGCCCTTACGAGCAGTACTTC. Protein product: CSVDDPRGPYEQYF.

This rearrangement joins TRBV30 to TRBJ1-1; D uncertain. V was cut by 3 bases and J by 1 base, with 12 bases left in between. CDR1 and CDR2 from the germline V gene are GTSNPN and SVGIG (reference sequence). This CDR3 contains 14 residues. CDR3 DNA: TGTGCCTGGAGGCTCCTTGTACGGAACACTGAAGCTTTCTTT. Its protein product is CAWRLLVRNTEAFF.

This chain uses TRBV2 with TRBJ1-5, with D unresolved. In germline, CDR1 is SNHLY, CDR2 FYNNEI. The ends were cut back, 4 bases at V and 2 bases at J, with 15 bases in the middle. The CDR3 is 16 residues long. CDR3 in DNA: TGTGCCAGCAGTGCCCAAGAACTAAAGGGCAATCAGCCCCAGCATTTT. Encoded protein: CASSAQELKGNQPQHF.

This clone was recorded once. The chain recombines TRBV30 with TRBJ2-7; 7 nucleotides match TRBD1. This CDR3 contains 11 residues. With 3 bases clipped from V and 4 bases from J, the junction kept 0 bases outside the gene matches. Germline V lookup: CDR1 GTSNPN, CDR2 SVGIG (reference sequence). CDR3 coding DNA: TGTGCCTGGAGGACAGGGTACGAGCAGTACTTC. Its protein is CAWRTGYEQYF.

The genes are TRBV5-1 and TRBJ2-1, with no clear D. Looked up from germline, CDR1 is SGHRS and CDR2 is YFSETQ. The CDR3 is 13 residues long. V was cut by 0 bases and J by 5 bases, with 6 bases left in between. The CDR3 reads CASSLDGNNEQFF. For the CDR3, the DNA is TGCGCCAGCAGCTTGGATGGAAACAATGAGCAGTTCTTC.

The J gene is TRBJ2-1, the V gene TRBV19, with TRBD1 matching over 9 bases. CDR1 and CDR2 from the germline V gene are LNHDA and SQIVND (reference sequence). V gave up 6 bases and J gave up 7 bases; unmatched junction bases: 10. The CDR3 consists of 15 residues. CDR3 sequence (DNA): TGTGCCAGTAGCCCCAACGGACAGGGGAAGAATGAGCAGTTCTTC. Its protein product is CASSPNGQGKNEQFF.

The rearrangement uses TRBV5-1 and TRBJ2-2, with D maybe TRBD2 (5 bases). CDR3 size: 15 residues. Trimming pared 5 bases from V and 7 bases from J, leaving 18 bases between. Per germline, CDR1 SGHRS and CDR2 YFSETQ. CDR3 protein: CASSGREDWIGELFF. CDR3 in DNA: TGCGCCAGCAGTGGTCGAGAGGACTGGATCGGGGAGCTGTTTTTT. Full variable domain (rest looked up from reference TRBV5-1 and TRBJ2-2): KAGVTQTPRYLIKTRGQQVTLSCSPISGHRSVSWYQQTPGQGLQFLFEYFSETQRNKGNFPGRFSGRQFSNSRSEMNVSTLELGDSALYLCASSGREDWIGELFFGEGSRLTVL.

This chain uses TRBV9 with TRBJ2-6, with 7 bases matching TRBD1. The junction had 3 bases not matched to a gene; V was cut back by 3 bases and J by 0 bases. CDR1 is SGDLS and CDR2 is YYNGEE in the germline V gene. This CDR3 spans 16 amino acids. CDR3 DNA sequence: TGTGCCAGCAGCGCGACAGGGCTCTCTGGGGCCAACGTCCTGACTTTC. This translates into CASSATGLSGANVLTF.

The J gene is TRBJ2-3, the V gene TRBV30; no firm D call. In germline, CDR1 is GTSNPN, CDR2 SVGIG (reference sequence). The CDR3 extends over 13 amino acids. Trimming took 8 bases from V and 1 from J, leaving 13 bases between them. The CDR3 DNA reads TGTGCCAGCAGCGTCGCCCGCACAGATACGCAGTATTTT. Protein: CASSVARTDTQYF.

V and J are TRBV2 and TRBJ1-2; D uncertain. Deletions cut 0 bases from V and 7 bases from J, with 15 bases between. CDR1 SNHLY and CDR2 FYNNEI come from the germline V gene. The CDR3 contains 15 residues. The CDR3 here is CASSEALPGVGGYTF. In DNA, the CDR3 is TGTGCCAGCAGTGAAGCGCTCCCGGGAGTGGGTGGCTACACCTTC.

J is TRBJ2-4 and V is TRBV14; TRBD2 agrees at 15 bases. Germline V CDR1 and CDR2: SGHDN, FVKESK. This CDR3 contains 14 residues. Trimming cost V 5 bases and J 16 bases; bases outside gene matches: 9. Here the CDR3 reads CASSSGLAGGPYYF. The CDR3 DNA follows: TGTGCCAGCAGCTCCGGACTAGCGGGGGGGCCGTACTACTTC.

This clone occurred a few times. V usage is TRBV19 and J usage is TRBJ1-2; TRBD1 aligns across 11 bases. After removal of 10 bases from V and 4 bases from J, the junction contained 11 bases not matched to a gene. CDR1 and CDR2 from the germline V gene are LNHDA and SQIVND (reference sequence). The CDR3 is 15 residues long. CDR3 nucleotide sequence: TGTGCCACCCGTGACCGGACAGGGGGCGGCTATGGCTACACCTTC. Translation: CATRDRTGGGYGYTF.

The chain uses TRBV6-5 and TRBJ1-4, with 7 bases matching TRBD1. With 5 bases clipped from V and 6 bases from J, the junction kept 9 bases outside the gene matches. This CDR3 region has 15 residues. Germline V gene lookup returns CDR1 MNHEY and CDR2 SVGAGI. The CDR3 DNA reads as TGTGCCAGCAGTCGCCAGACAGGGAGGGATGAAAAACTGTTTTTT. Translation: CASSRQTGRDEKLFF.

The genes are TRBV29-1 and TRBJ1-2, with 8 bases identical to TRBD1. V lost 4 bases, J lost 6 bases, and 4 bases stayed unmatched. CDR3 length equals 12 residues. The germline gives CDR1 SQVTM, CDR2 ANQGSEA. For the CDR3, the DNA is TGCAGCGTTGCCAGGGGGCTAGATGGCTACACCTTC. Encoded protein: CSVARGLDGYTF.

The chain couples TRBV6-1 to TRBJ2-2; unclear D gene. The length of the CDR3 is 16 residues. Germline V gene lookup returns CDR1 MNHNS and CDR2 SASEGT. V lost 1 base and J lost 3, with 12 bases in between. In DNA, the CDR3 is TGTGCCAGCAGTGAAGAGGACGGGCGAGACACCGGGGAGCTGTTTTTT. Protein product: CASSEEDGRDTGELFF.

Only one count was recorded for this clone. The DNA for the CDR3 is TGTGCCAGCAGCCCCGGCCCTTTCCCAGAGACCCAGTACTTC. Its protein is CASSPGPFPETQYF. V usage is TRBV7-9 and J usage is TRBJ2-5; D gene unclear. This CDR3 is built from 14 residues. Trimming cost V 5 bases and J 4 bases, with 14 bases left between them. Germline V gene lookup returns CDR1 SEHNR and CDR2 FQNEAQ (reference sequence).

The chain has TRBV29-1 and TRBJ1-1; 7 bases are a match to TRBD1. CDR3 length: 14 amino acids. Germline CDR1 reads SQVTM; CDR2 reads ANQGSEA. V gave up 6 bases and J gave up 0 bases; unmatched junction bases: 7. The CDR3 DNA reads as TGCAGCGTCGGACCAGGGGGGATGAACACTGAAGCTTTCTTT. Translating gives CSVGPGGMNTEAFF.

In its sample, this clone was seen once. J is TRBJ2-1 and V is TRBV5-1; D is undetermined. Germline CDR1 SGHRS, CDR2 YFSETQ. The CDR3 has 14 residues. Trimming stripped 1 base from V and 6 bases from J, with 11 bases between. The CDR3 DNA follows: TGCGCCAGCAGCTTGACCGGCTTCTTCAATGAGCAGTTCTTC. It encodes CASSLTGFFNEQFF.

This clone has a single count. V is TRBV29-1 and J is TRBJ1-5; 7 bases are a match to TRBD1. CDR1 and CDR2 (germline): SQVTM, ANQGSEA. With V trimmed by 6 bases and J by 2 bases, 1 base remained unmatched. The CDR3 length is 12 residues. DNA of the CDR3: TGCAGCGTGGGGACAGGCAATCAGCCCCAGCATTTT. This encodes CSVGTGNQPQHF.

The gene calls are TRBV29-1 and TRBJ2-3; D is unresolved. Germline values: CDR1 SQVTM, CDR2 ANQGSEA. CDR3 length: 13 residues. Trimming pared 4 bases from V and 0 bases from J, leaving 8 bases between. In DNA, the CDR3 is TGCAGCGTTGTGCTAGACAGCACAGATACGCAGTATTTT. Its protein product is CSVVLDSTDTQYF.

The CDR3 here is CSVGDPDNEQFF. The CDR3 DNA reads TGCAGCGTCGGGGACCCAGACAATGAGCAGTTCTTC. The chain carries TRBV29-1 and TRBJ2-1; D is tentatively TRBD1 or TRBD2 (5 bases each). The CDR3 extends over 12 amino acids. Per germline, CDR1 SQVTM and CDR2 ANQGSEA. Trimming pared 6 bases from V and 5 bases from J, leaving 11 bases between.

This clone was counted only a few times. The chain has TRBV30 and TRBJ2-7; D is possibly TRBD1 or TRBD2 (5 bases each). The germline V and J ends were trimmed by 1 base and 3 bases, with 13 bases remaining between them. Looked up from germline, CDR1 is GTSNPN and CDR2 is SVGIG (reference sequence). The CDR3 contains 14 residues. CDR3 sequence reads: CAWSGGPAGYEQYF. The CDR3, as DNA: TGTGCCTGGAGTGGGGGACCGGCCGGCTACGAGCAGTACTTC. Combining the CDR3 with reference TRBV30 and TRBJ2-7 gives the whole variable domain SQTIHQWPATLVQPVGSPLSLECTVEGTSNPNLYWYRQAAGRGLQLLFYSVGIGQISSEVPQNLSASRPQDRQFILSSKKLLLSDSGFYLCAWSGGPAGYEQYFGPGTRLTVT.

This clone occurred a few times. This chain uses TRBV27 with TRBJ1-5; 12 bases are shared with TRBD1. The CDR3 is 15 residues long. V lost 4 bases to trimming and J lost 7 bases; unmatched junction nucleotides: 5. CDR1 and CDR2 (germline): MNHEY, SMNVEV (reference sequence). CDR3 coding DNA: TGTGCCAGCAGTTCCGGGACAGGGGGCGACCAGCCCCAGCATTTT. Its translation is CASSSGTGGDQPQHF.

The rearrangement links TRBV19 to TRBJ1-5; no definite D call. Germline CDR1 and CDR2: LNHDA and SQIVND (reference sequence). V was trimmed by 6 bases and J by 5 bases, leaving 23 bases between them. The CDR3 is 17 amino acids. CDR3 in DNA: TGTGCCAGTAGAGGCGGCTTCGGACGGAGGTTTTATCAGCCCCAGCATTTT. Protein product: CASRGGFGRRFYQPQHF.

This clone was detected a few times. The chain recombines TRBV7-3 with TRBJ2-1, with D unclear. V lost 5 bases, J lost 0 bases, and 5 bases lay in between. The CDR3 has 13 amino acids. The germline V gene encodes CDR1 SGHTA and CDR2 FQGTGA. The CDR3 loop reads CASSPNSYNEQFF. The CDR3 DNA sequence: TGTGCCAGCAGCCCCAACTCCTACAATGAGCAGTTCTTC.

V is TRBV7-2 and J is TRBJ2-1; 8 bases are shared with TRBD2. With 1 base clipped from V and 5 bases from J, the junction kept 4 bases outside the gene matches. This CDR3 has 15 amino acids. Looked up from germline, CDR1 is SGHTA and CDR2 is FQGNSA. In DNA, the CDR3 is TGTGCCAGCAGCTTAGATGCGGGGGGTCACAATGAGCAGTTCTTC. Translating it yields CASSLDAGGHNEQFF.

The chain links TRBV6-5 to TRBJ2-3, with 9 bases identical to TRBD2. Germline loops: CDR1 MNHEY, CDR2 SVGAGI. This CDR3 region has 12 residues. Trimming at V came to 6 bases and at J to 9 bases, leaving 4 bases not matched to a gene. The DNA of the CDR3 is TGTGCCAGCAGCCCGGGACTAGCAACGCAGTATTTT. It is translated as CASSPGLATQYF.